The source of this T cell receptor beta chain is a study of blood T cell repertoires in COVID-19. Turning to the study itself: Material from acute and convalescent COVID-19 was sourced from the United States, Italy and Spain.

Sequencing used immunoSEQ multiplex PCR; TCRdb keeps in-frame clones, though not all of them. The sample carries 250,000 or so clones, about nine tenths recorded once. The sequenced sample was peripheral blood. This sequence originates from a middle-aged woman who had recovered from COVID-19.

The CDR3 region is CASRGQGGTDTQYF. In nucleotides, the CDR3 is TGTGCCAGCAGGGGACAGGGAGGCACAGATACGCAGTATTTT. J is TRBJ2-3 and V is TRBV2, with TRBD1 identical over 9 bases. The CDR3 totals 14 residues. V shed 6 bases, J shed 1 base, and the junction held 2 bases outside the gene matches. Germline V lookup: CDR1 SNHLY, CDR2 FYNNEI.